This T cell receptor (beta chain) stems from a study of T cell responses to AZD1222 COVID-19 vaccine. This clone was observed a handful of times. Only in-frame clones appear in the TCRdb table, and some are missing; sequencing was by immunoSEQ multiplex PCR. Here the sample spans about 180,000 clones, roughly nine tenths being singletons. The germline gives CDR1 MNHNY, CDR2 SVGAGI (reference sequence). The CDR3 is 13 residues long. V was clipped by 5 bases and J by 3 bases, with 11 bases between them. The chain couples TRBV6-6 to TRBJ2-7; D may be TRBD2 (6 bases). This clonotype was sampled from an adult in good health. The material sequenced was peripheral blood, taken on day 0 of AZD1222 vaccination. DNA for the CDR3: TGTGCCAGCAGTCAGACTAGTTACTACGAGCAGTACGTC. It is translated as CASSQTSYYEQYV.